These T cell receptor beta chains were read from a single sample in a study of cytomegalovirus exposure and HLA in healthy donors. TCRdb keeps only in-frame clones here, not all; method: immunoSEQ multiplex PCR. The table has 110,000 or so clones, approximately 67% seen once. The sample taken for sequencing was PBMCs. The receptors were gathered from a man between 18 and 29 years old in good health and CMV-seropositive. Both conserved end residues are part of each CDR3. A D gene is named only where the DNA matches it firmly. Not every row has a clone size; where given, it reads once, few, many or a size class.

>NA|TRBD1|TRBV4-1|TRBJ2-7
TGCGCCAGCAGCCAGGTGGCGAGGGACAGGGGCCCCCACGAGCAGTACTTC
CASSQVARDRGPHEQYF
>NA|NA|TRBV5-6|TRBJ2-3
TGTGCCAGCAGCTTGCCCAGGGGAGGGGGCACAGATACGCAGTATTTT
CASSLPRGGGTDTQYF
>NA|TRBD1|TRBV28|TRBJ1-1
TGTGCCAGCAGACCGGACAGGCTGGGTCCGAACACTGAAGCTTTCTTT
CASRPDRLGPNTEAFF
>NA|NA|TRBV6-5|TRBJ1-6
TGTGCCAGCAGTTATGACAGCTCTACTAATTCACCCCTCCACTTT
CASSYDSSTNSPLHF
>few|TRBD2|TRBV11-3|TRBJ2-7
TGTGCCAGCAGCTTCGGGACTAGCGGCTACGAGCAGTACTTC
CASSFGTSGYEQYF
>few|NA|TRBV5-1|TRBJ2-3
TGCGCCAGCAGCTCCATACGGGGGGATACGCAGTATTTT
CASSSIRGDTQYF
>NA|NA|TRBV18|TRBJ2-5
TGTGCCAGCTCTCAACAGAGTGGACAGCAAGAGACCCAGTACTTC
CASSQQSGQQETQYF
>NA|TRBD2|TRBV11-3|TRBJ2-7
TGTGCCAGCAGCCCGGGGGGTTCCTACGAGCAGTACTTC
CASSPGGSYEQYF
>NA|TRBD1|TRBV28|TRBJ1-2
TGTGCCAGCACCTCGACAGGGCTCTATGGCTACACCTTC
CASTSTGLYGYTF
>few|TRBD2|TRBV6-5|TRBJ2-1
TGTGCCACCGGGGGGTACTACAATGAGCAGTTCTTC
CATGGYYNEQFF
>NA|NA|TRBV28|TRBJ2-5
TGTGCCAGCCGATCAGGGGTGAAGACCCAGTACTTC
CASRSGVKTQYF
>NA|NA|TRBV7-2|TRBJ2-2
TGTGCCAGCAGCTTAAGGGGGTCCGGGGAGCTGTTTTTT
CASSLRGSGELFF
>few|NA|TRBV25-1|TRBJ1-3
TGTGCCAGCAGTGACCCTAAATTTCCTGGAAACACCATATATTTT
CASSDPKFPGNTIYF
>NA|NA|TRBV6-1|TRBJ2-7
TGTGCCAGCAGTGAATATGACGAGCAGTACTTC
CASSEYDEQYF
>NA|TRBD1|TRBV5-6|TRBJ2-1
TGTGCCAGCCAGGGACAGGCTTACAATGAGCAGTTCTTC
CASQGQAYNEQFF
>once|NA|TRBV7-9|TRBJ2-3
TGTGCCAGCAGCTTCGGTCCAGGTGCAGATACGCAGTATTTT
CASSFGPGADTQYF
>NA|TRBD2|TRBV6-5|TRBJ2-1
TGTGCCAGCATTAATACGGGGGGATCTTGGGAGCAGTTCTTC
CASINTGGSWEQFF
>few|TRBD1|TRBV29-1|TRBJ2-3
TGCAGCACGAGAACTTTCCAGGGGGCGGGTAGCACAGATACGCAGTATTTT
CSTRTFQGAGSTDTQYF
>few|NA|TRBV6-5|TRBJ2-3
TGTGCCAGCAGTTACGCGAAGGCCGGGGCAGATACGCAGTATTTT
CASSYAKAGADTQYF
>few|TRBD1|TRBV28|TRBJ1-6
TGTGCCAGCAGTTCAGGGGGCAACGTCAATTCACCCCTCCACTTT
CASSSGGNVNSPLHF
>NA|NA|TRBV4-2|TRBJ1-1
TGTGCCAGCAGCCTAACCAGGCTCCTTATGAACACTGAAGCTTTCTTT
CASSLTRLLMNTEAFF
>NA|NA|TRBV7-9|TRBJ1-5
TGTGCCAGCAGCTCCGGGGGGCAGTATAGCAATCAGCCCCAGCATTTT
CASSSGGQYSNQPQHF
>NA|NA|TRBV6-5|TRBJ2-7
TGTGCCAGCAGTTCCTCGGGGGCAAGGCCCTACGAGCAGTACTTC
CASSSSGARPYEQYF
>once|NA|TRBV4-1|TRBJ1-1
TGCGCCAGCAGCCTGGGGCAGGGGAACACTGAAGCTTTCTTT
CASSLGQGNTEAFF
>NA|TRBD1|TRBV25-1|TRBJ1-2
TGTGCCAGCACCCAAGGGGGCCGGTACTATGGCTACACCTTC
CASTQGGRYYGYTF
>NA|NA|TRBV5-1|TRBJ2-2
TGCGCCAGCAGCAAGGAAGGCAGGGAAGCCGGGGAGCTGTTTTTT
CASSKEGREAGELFF
>NA|TRBD2|TRBV9|TRBJ2-5
TGTGCCAGCAGCGTAGGGGTCGGGGGGGCCCAGGAGACCCAGTACTTC
CASSVGVGGAQETQYF